This T cell receptor beta chain was retrieved from a study of blood T cell repertoires in COVID-19. On the study more broadly: PBMCs, B-cell-depleted T cells, or T cells provided the cDNA or gDNA that made up the material.

TCRdb's copy holds only in-frame clones and misses some; the assay was immunoSEQ multiplex PCR. This table has 450,000 or so clones, about 92% appearing once. Germline V gene data show CDR1 as MRHNA and CDR2 as SNTAGT. V dropped 0 bases and J dropped 4; count of bases not matched to a gene: 8. The CDR3 contains 16 residues. The cohort comprised adults aged roughly 18 to 100 years residing in 20 to 30 US areas. Sample: PBMCs or T cells enriched from blood (not recorded which). The clonotype originates from a man aged 18 to 30 who had recovered from COVID-19. The chain uses TRBV6-4 and TRBJ1-2, with 7 bases lining up with TRBD1. CDR3 DNA: TGTGCCAGCAGTGACTCAAGAGGGGACAGAGTCTATGGCTACACCTTC. This encodes CASSDSRGDRVYGYTF.